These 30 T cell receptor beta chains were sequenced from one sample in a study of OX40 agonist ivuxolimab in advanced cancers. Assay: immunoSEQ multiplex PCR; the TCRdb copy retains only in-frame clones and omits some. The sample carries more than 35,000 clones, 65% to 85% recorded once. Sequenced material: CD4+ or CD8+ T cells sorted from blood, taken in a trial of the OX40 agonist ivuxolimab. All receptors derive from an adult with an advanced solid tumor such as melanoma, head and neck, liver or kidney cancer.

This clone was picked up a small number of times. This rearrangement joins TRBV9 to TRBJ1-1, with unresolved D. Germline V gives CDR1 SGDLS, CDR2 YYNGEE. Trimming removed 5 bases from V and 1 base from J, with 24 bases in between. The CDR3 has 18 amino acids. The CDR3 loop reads CASSLGPRGTIENTEAFF. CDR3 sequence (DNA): TGTGCCAGCAGTTTAGGGCCTCGGGGAACCATCGAGAACACTGAAGCTTTCTTT. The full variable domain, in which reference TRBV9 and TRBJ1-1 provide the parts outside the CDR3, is DSGVTQTPKHLITATGQRVTLRCSPRSGDLSVYWYQQSLDQGLQFLIQYYNGEERAKGNILERFSAQQFPDLHSELNLSSLELGDSALYFCASSLGPRGTIENTEAFFGQGTRLTVV.

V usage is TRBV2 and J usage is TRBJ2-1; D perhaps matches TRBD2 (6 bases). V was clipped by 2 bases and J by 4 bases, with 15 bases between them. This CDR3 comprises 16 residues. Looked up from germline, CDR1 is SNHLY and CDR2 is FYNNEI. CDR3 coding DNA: TGTGCCAGCAGTGAAACCGCGGAGGGTCCTTACAATGAGCAGTTCTTC. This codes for CASSETAEGPYNEQFF.

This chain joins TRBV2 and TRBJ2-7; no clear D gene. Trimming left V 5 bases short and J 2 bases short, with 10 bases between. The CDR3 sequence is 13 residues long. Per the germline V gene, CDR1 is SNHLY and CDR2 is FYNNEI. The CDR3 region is CASSKGQTYEQYF. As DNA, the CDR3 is TGTGCCAGCAGTAAAGGGCAAACCTACGAGCAGTACTTC.

CDR3 nucleotide sequence: TGTGCCAGTAGTCTTAGCGGGAGCACAGATACGCAGTATTTT. This encodes CASSLSGSTDTQYF. This chain links TRBV19 with TRBJ2-3, with TRBD2 matching 7 bases. V was pared by 5 bases and J by 0 bases, with 2 bases of the junction left unmatched. The CDR3 has 14 amino acids. CDR1 LNHDA and CDR2 SQIVND come from the germline V gene (reference sequence).

CDR3 sequence reads: CASSSELGRYDTQYF. CDR3 coding DNA: TGTGCCAGCAGCTCCGAACTAGGGCGATACGATACGCAGTATTTT. The chain joins TRBV11-2 to TRBJ2-3, with a possible D match to TRBD2 (5 bases). Germline V gives CDR1 SGHAT, CDR2 FQNNGV. This CDR3 comprises 15 residues. V lost 4 bases to trimming and J lost 6 bases, with 17 bases between them.

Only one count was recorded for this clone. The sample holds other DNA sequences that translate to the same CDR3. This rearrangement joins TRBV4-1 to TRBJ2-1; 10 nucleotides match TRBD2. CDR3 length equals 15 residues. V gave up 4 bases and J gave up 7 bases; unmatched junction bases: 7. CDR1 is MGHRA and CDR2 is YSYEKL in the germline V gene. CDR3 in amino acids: CASSLLAGGGNEQFF. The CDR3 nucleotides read TGCGCCAGCAGCCTATTAGCGGGAGGTGGAAATGAGCAGTTCTTC.

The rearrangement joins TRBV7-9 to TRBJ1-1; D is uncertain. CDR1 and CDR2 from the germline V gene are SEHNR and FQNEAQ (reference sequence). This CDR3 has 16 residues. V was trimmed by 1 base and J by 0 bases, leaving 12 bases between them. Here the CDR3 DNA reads TGTGCCAGCAGCTTAGATCCCGAGATCCTGAACACTGAAGCTTTCTTT. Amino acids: CASSLDPEILNTEAFF.

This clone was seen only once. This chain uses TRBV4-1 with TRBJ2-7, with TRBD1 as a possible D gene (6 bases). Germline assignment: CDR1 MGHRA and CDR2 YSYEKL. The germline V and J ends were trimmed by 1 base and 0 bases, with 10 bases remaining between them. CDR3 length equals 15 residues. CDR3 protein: CASSQGGTPSYEQYF. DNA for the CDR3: TGCGCCAGCAGCCAAGGAGGGACACCCTCCTACGAGCAGTACTTC.

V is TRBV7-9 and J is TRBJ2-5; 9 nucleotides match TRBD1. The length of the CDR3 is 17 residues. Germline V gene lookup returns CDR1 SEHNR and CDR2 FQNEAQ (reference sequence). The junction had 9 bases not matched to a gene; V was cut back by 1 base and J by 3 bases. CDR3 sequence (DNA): TGTGCCAGCAGCTTAGGGGACAGGGCGGGCGGAGAAGAGACCCAGTACTTC. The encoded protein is CASSLGDRAGGEETQYF. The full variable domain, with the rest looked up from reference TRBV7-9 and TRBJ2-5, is DTGVSQNPRHKITKRGQNVTFRCDPISEHNRLYWYRQTLGQGPEFLTYFQNEAQLEKSRLLSDRFSAERPKGSFSTLEIQRTEQGDSAMYLCASSLGDRAGGEETQYFGPGTRLLVL.

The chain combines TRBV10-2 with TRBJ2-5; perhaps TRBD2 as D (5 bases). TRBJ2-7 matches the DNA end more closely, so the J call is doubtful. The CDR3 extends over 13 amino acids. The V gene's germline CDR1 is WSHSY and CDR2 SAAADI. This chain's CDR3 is CASSDGSSYEQYF. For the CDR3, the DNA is TGCGCCAGCAGTGATGGGAGCTCCTACGAGCAGTACTTC.

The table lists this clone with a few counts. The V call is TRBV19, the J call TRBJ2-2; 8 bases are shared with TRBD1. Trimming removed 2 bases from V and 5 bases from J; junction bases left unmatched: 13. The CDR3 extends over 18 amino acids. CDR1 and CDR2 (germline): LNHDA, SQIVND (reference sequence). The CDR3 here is CASSIRRTGRLWTGELFF. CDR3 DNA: TGTGCCAGTAGTATACGTCGGACAGGGCGATTATGGACCGGGGAGCTGTTTTTT.

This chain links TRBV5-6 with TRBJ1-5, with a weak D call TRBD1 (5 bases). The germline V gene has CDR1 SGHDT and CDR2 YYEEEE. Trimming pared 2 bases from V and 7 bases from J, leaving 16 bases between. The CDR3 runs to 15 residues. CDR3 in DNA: TGTGCCAGCAGCTTCTCTTCAGGGTTGGGGCAGCCCCAGCATTTT. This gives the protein CASSFSSGLGQPQHF.

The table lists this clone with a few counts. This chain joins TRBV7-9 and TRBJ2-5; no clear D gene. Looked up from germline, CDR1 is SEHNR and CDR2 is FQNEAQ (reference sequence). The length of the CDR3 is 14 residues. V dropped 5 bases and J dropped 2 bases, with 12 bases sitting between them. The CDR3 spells CASSRLTGQETQYF. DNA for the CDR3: TGTGCCAGCAGCCGGCTGACTGGGCAAGAGACCCAGTACTTC.

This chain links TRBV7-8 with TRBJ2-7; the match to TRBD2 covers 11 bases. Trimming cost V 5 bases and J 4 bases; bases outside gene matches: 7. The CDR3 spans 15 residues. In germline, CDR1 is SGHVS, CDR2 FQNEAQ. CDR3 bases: TGTGCCAGCAGCCCTCTAGCGGGAGGTGTGTACGAGCAGTACTTC. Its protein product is CASSPLAGGVYEQYF. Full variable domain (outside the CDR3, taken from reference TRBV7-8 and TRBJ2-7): GAGVSQSPRYKVAKRGQDVALRCDPISGHVSLFWYQQALGQGPEFLTYFQNEAQLDKSGLPSDRFFAERPEGSVSTLKIQRTQQEDSAVYLCASSPLAGGVYEQYFGPGTRLTVT.

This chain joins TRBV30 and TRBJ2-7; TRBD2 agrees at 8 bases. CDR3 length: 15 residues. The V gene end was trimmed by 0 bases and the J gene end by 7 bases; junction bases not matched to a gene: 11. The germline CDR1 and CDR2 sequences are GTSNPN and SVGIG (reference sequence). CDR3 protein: CAWSVRGGLRPEQYF. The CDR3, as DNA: TGTGCCTGGAGTGTACGGGGGGGGCTGCGTCCTGAGCAGTACTTC.

The CDR3: CASSGTSGSSSYNEQFF. The CDR3 coding sequence is TGTGCCAGCAGCGGGACTAGCGGGTCTAGCTCCTACAATGAGCAGTTCTTC. The V call is TRBV7-6, the J call TRBJ2-1, with TRBD2 matching over 12 bases. Per germline, CDR1 SGHVS and CDR2 FNYEAQ. V lost 5 bases and J lost 0; bases outside the gene matches: 5. CDR3 length equals 17 residues.

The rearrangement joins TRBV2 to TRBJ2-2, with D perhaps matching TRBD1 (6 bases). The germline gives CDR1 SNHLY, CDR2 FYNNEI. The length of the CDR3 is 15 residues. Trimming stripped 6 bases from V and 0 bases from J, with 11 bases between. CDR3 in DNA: TGTGCCAGCAGCCTGGACAGCTCGAACACCGGGGAGCTGTTTTTT. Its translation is CASSLDSSNTGELFF.

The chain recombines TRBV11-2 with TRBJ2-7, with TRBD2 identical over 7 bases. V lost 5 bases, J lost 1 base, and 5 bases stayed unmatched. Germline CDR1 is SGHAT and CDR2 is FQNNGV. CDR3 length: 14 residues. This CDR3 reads CASSVAGSSYEQYF. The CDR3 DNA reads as TGTGCCAGCAGCGTAGCGGGTTCGTCCTACGAGCAGTACTTC.

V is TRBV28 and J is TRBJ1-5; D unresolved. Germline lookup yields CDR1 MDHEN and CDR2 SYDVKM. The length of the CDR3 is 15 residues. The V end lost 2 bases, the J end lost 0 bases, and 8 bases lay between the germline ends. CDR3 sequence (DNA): TGTGCCAGCAGTTTAATGCCAGCTAGCAATCAGCCCCAGCATTTT. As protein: CASSLMPASNQPQHF.

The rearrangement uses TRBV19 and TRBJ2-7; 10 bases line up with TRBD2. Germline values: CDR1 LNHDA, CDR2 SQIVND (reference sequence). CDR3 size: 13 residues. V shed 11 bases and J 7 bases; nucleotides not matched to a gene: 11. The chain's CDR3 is CASSSGLAREQYF. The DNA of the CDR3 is TGTGCCTCTTCTTCGGGACTAGCGAGAGAGCAGTACTTC.

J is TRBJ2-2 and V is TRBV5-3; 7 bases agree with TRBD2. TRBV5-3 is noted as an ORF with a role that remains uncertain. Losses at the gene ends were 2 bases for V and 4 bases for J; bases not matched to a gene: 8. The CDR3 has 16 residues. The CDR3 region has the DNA TGTGCCAGAAGCTTCCGGGGGGTTCGGGGCACCGGGGAGCTGTTTTTT. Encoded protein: CARSFRGVRGTGELFF.

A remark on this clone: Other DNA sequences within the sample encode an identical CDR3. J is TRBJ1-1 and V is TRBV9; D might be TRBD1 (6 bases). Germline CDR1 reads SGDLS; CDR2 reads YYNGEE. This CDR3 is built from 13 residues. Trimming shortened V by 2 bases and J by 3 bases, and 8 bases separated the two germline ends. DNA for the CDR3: TGTGCCAGCAGCGTGGGGGGCGACACTGAAGCTTTCTTT. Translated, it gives CASSVGGDTEAFF. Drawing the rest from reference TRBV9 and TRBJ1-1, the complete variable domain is DSGVTQTPKHLITATGQRVTLRCSPRSGDLSVYWYQQSLDQGLQFLIQYYNGEERAKGNILERFSAQQFPDLHSELNLSSLELGDSALYFCASSVGGDTEAFFGQGTRLTVV.

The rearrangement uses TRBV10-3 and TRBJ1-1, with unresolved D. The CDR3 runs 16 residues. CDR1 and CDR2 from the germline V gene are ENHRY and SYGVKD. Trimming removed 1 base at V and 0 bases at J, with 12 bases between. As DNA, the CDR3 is TGTGCCATCAGTGAGTTGCTGGCTACCATGAACACTGAAGCTTTCTTT. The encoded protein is CAISELLATMNTEAFF.

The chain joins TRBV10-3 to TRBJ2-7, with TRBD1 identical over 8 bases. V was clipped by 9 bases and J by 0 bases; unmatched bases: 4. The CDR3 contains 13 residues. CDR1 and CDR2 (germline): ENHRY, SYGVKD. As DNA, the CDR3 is TGTGCCATTCGGACAGGGAGCTCCTACGAGCAGTACTTC. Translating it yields CAIRTGSSYEQYF.

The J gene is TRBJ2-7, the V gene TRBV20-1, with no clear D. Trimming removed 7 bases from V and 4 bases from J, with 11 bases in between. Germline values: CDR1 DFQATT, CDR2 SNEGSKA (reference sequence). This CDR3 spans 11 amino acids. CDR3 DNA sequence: TGCAGTGTCCTATCAGGTTACGAGCAGTACTTC. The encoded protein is CSVLSGYEQYF.

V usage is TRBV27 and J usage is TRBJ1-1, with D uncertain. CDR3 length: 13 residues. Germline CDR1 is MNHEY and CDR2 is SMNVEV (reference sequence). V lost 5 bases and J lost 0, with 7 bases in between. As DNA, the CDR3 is TGTGCCAGCAGTAACAGTGTGAACACTGAAGCTTTCTTT. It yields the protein CASSNSVNTEAFF.

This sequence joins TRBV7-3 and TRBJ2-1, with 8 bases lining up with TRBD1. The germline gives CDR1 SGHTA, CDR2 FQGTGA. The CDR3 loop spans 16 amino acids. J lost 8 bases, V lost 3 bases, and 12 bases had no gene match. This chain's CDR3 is CASSLWSGGPNDEQFF. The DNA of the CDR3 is TGTGCCAGCAGCTTGTGGTCAGGGGGCCCTAACGATGAGCAGTTCTTC.

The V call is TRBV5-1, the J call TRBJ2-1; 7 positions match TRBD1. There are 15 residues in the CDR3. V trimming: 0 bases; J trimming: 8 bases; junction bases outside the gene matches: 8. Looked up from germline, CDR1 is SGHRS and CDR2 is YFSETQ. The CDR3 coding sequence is TGCGCCAGCAGCTTGGGCGCAGGGGGTAGGGATGAGCAGTTCTTC. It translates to CASSLGAGGRDEQFF.

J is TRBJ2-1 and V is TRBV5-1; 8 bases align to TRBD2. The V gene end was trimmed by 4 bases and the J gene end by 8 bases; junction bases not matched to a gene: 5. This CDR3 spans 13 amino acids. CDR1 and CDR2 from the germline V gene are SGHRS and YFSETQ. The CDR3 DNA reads TGCGCCAGCAGCCGGGAGGGCAGGGATGAGCAGTTCTTC. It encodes CASSREGRDEQFF.

CDR3 protein: CASSFQGPYEQYF. Here the CDR3 DNA reads TGTGCCAGCAGTTTTCAGGGGCCGTACGAGCAGTACTTC. The chain combines TRBV28 with TRBJ2-7; TRBD1 might be the D (6 bases). The V gene's germline CDR1 is MDHEN and CDR2 SYDVKM. The CDR3 runs to 13 residues. Trimming pared 3 bases from V and 4 bases from J, leaving 10 bases between.